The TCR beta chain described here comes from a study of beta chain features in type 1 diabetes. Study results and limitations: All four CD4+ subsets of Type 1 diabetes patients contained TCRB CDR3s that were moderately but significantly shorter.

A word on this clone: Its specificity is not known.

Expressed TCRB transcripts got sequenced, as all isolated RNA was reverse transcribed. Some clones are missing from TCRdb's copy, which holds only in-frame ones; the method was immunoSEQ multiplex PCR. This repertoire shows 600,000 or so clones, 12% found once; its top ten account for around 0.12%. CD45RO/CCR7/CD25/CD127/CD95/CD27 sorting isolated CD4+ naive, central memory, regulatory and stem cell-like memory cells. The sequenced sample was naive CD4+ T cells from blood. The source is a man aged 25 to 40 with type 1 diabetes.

The CDR3 region has the DNA TGTGCCAGCAGTGACAACCGACTGTGGGAGCAGTACTTC. It specifies CASSDNRLWEQYF. The chain combines TRBV6-1 with TRBJ2-7; D gene ambiguous. V was pared by 3 bases and J by 7 bases, with 13 bases between. This CDR3 spans 13 amino acids. Germline V gives CDR1 MNHNS, CDR2 SASEGT.